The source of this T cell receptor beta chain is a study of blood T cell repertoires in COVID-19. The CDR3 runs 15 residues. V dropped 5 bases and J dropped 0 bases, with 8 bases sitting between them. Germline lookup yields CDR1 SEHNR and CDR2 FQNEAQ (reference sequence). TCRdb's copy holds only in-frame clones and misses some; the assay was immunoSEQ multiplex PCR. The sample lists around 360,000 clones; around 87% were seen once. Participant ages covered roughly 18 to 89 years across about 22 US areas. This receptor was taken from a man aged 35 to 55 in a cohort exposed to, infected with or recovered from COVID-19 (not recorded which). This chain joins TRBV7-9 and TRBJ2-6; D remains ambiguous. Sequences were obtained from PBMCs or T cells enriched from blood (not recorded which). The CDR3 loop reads CASSLDISGANVLTF. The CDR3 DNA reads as TGTGCCAGCAGCCTCGACATCTCTGGGGCCAACGTCCTGACTTTC.